The 32 T cell receptor beta chains below come from one sample, sequenced in a study of CD8+ T cells in alopecia areata. Investigators isolated RNA and reverse transcribed it into cDNA to act as the sequencing template. The assay was immunoSEQ multiplex PCR, and TCRdb's table has in-frame clones only and misses some. The sample lists more than 150,000 clones, about 47% occurring once. The treatment: oral pan-JAK inhibitor, 5-10 mg twice daily. Material: CD8+ T cells sorted from blood, obtained around week 54, from a patient treated with tofacitinib. These receptors all stem from a human donor with alopecia areata.

This chain links TRBV30 with TRBJ1-6; unclear D gene. Germline values: CDR1 GTSNPN, CDR2 SVGIG (reference sequence). The CDR3 has 12 residues. V lost 7 bases and J 9 bases, leaving 13 bases between the germline ends. The CDR3 coding sequence is TGTGCCTCTGGGCCCCTCTCTTCACCCCTCCACTTT. Amino acid sequence: CASGPLSSPLHF. The full variable domain, its missing parts supplied by reference TRBV30 and TRBJ1-6, is SQTIHQWPATLVQPVGSPLSLECTVEGTSNPNLYWYRQAAGRGLQLLFYSVGIGQISSEVPQNLSASRPQDRQFILSSKKLLLSDSGFYLCASGPLSSPLHFGNGTRLTVT.

The chain joins TRBV13 to TRBJ2-7; 11 bases line up with TRBD2. The CDR3 is 15 residues long. The germline gives CDR1 PRHDT, CDR2 FYEKMQ (reference sequence). Trimming cost V 4 bases and J 4 bases; bases outside gene matches: 6. The CDR3 DNA follows: TGTGCCAGCAGCTCACGACTAGCGGGGTTGTACGAGCAGTACTTC. Amino acid sequence: CASSSRLAGLYEQYF.

The V call is TRBV4-3, the J call TRBJ2-1; no reliable D call. Germline V CDR1 and CDR2: LGHNA, YSLEER. The CDR3 spans 13 residues. V was clipped by 1 base and J by 9 bases, with 10 bases between them. CDR3 nucleotides: TGCGCCAGCAGCCAAGTATTGGGTGTTGAGCAGTTCTTC. As protein: CASSQVLGVEQFF.

This clone occurred once. The V and J genes are TRBV27 and TRBJ1-1; D might be TRBD1 (5 bases). Looked up from germline, CDR1 is MNHEY and CDR2 is SMNVEV (reference sequence). Trimming took off 8 bases at V and 3 bases at J, with 16 bases between the two ends. The CDR3 sequence is 14 residues long. The CDR3 region is CASADGRGDTEAFF. The CDR3 region has the DNA TGTGCCAGCGCCGACGGGAGGGGAGACACTGAAGCTTTCTTT.

This clone was detected a few times. The chain carries TRBV27 and TRBJ2-5; D is possibly TRBD2 (5 bases). CDR1 is MNHEY and CDR2 is SMNVEV in the germline V gene (reference sequence). Trimming stripped 6 bases from V and 2 bases from J, with 7 bases between. The CDR3 runs to 12 residues. Here the CDR3 DNA reads TGTGCCAGCAGGGGAGATCAAGAGACCCAGTACTTC. It is translated as CASRGDQETQYF.

The chain carries TRBV2 and TRBJ1-4; D call uncertain. With 6 bases removed from V and 0 bases from J, the gap between germline ends came to 8 bases. Germline loops: CDR1 SNHLY, CDR2 FYNNEI. The CDR3 is 14 amino acids. In DNA, the CDR3 is TGTGCCAGCAGAAACAGTGCAACTAATGAAAAACTGTTTTTT. The encoded protein is CASRNSATNEKLFF.

This rearrangement joins TRBV27 to TRBJ2-5, with 8 nucleotides matching TRBD1. Unmatched junction bases numbered 2, after V lost 3 bases and J lost 2 bases. The CDR3 runs to 14 residues. Germline V gene data show CDR1 as MNHEY and CDR2 as SMNVEV (reference sequence). This chain's CDR3 is CASSFTGGQETQYF. Here the CDR3 DNA reads TGTGCCAGCAGTTTTACAGGGGGGCAAGAGACCCAGTACTTC.

This clone showed up just a few times. The chain recombines TRBV30 with TRBJ1-2; D remains ambiguous. Trimming took off 2 bases at V and 4 bases at J, with 17 bases between the two ends. The CDR3 sequence is 15 residues long. Per the germline V gene, CDR1 is GTSNPN and CDR2 is SVGIG (reference sequence). CDR3 residues: CAWSSRGRRGYGYTF. CDR3 sequence (DNA): TGTGCCTGGAGTTCACGCGGGCGGCGGGGCTATGGCTACACCTTC.

This chain connects TRBV27 to TRBJ2-5; 7 bases fit TRBD2. Germline CDR1 MNHEY, CDR2 SMNVEV (reference sequence). V gave up 3 bases and J gave up 5 bases; unmatched junction bases: 9. The CDR3 has 15 residues. DNA for the CDR3: TGTGCCAGCAGTTTTTGGGGGGGATTGGAGGAGACCCAGTACTTC. Its translation is CASSFWGGLEETQYF.

In this sample, this clone turned up a few times. The V call is TRBV25-1, the J call TRBJ2-3; no definite D call. The ends were cut back, 1 base at V and 2 bases at J, with 13 bases in the middle. Germline V lookup: CDR1 MGHDK, CDR2 SYGVNS. The CDR3 has 16 residues. The CDR3 nucleotides are TGTGCCAGCAGTGAATTAAATAACGTTTTCACAGATACGCAGTATTTT. It codes for CASSELNNVFTDTQYF.

The CDR3 DNA sequence: TGCGCCAGCACCGAGACAGGGGGGAATATGGATACGCAGTATTTT. It is translated as CASTETGGNMDTQYF. V is TRBV5-1 and J is TRBJ2-3, with 9 bases matching TRBD1. V shed 6 bases and J 6 bases; nucleotides not matched to a gene: 11. Germline lookup yields CDR1 SGHRS and CDR2 YFSETQ. The CDR3 totals 15 residues.

The chain couples TRBV5-4 to TRBJ1-1; D is possibly TRBD1 (5 bases). Trimming left V 4 bases short and J 5 bases short, with 9 bases between. Germline lookup yields CDR1 SGHNT and CDR2 YYREEE (reference sequence). This CDR3 has 12 amino acids. The CDR3 nucleotides are TGTGCCAGCAGCCCAGGGAGAACTGAAGCTTTCTTT. This encodes CASSPGRTEAFF.

The chain recombines TRBV7-2 with TRBJ2-6; D ambiguous. The ends were cut back, 7 bases at V and 2 bases at J, with 12 bases in the middle. Germline values: CDR1 SGHTA, CDR2 FQGNSA. CDR3 length: 15 residues. The CDR3 reads CASNFPQAGANVLTF. The CDR3 DNA reads TGTGCCAGCAACTTTCCTCAGGCTGGGGCCAACGTCCTGACTTTC.

The genes are TRBV6-5 and TRBJ1-6, with D hard to call. Germline V lookup: CDR1 MNHEY, CDR2 SVGAGI. V gave up 7 bases and J gave up 10 bases, with 17 bases separating them. The CDR3 is 14 residues long. The CDR3 region is CASKRSAEGSPLHF. The CDR3 bases are TGTGCCAGCAAAAGGTCCGCCGAGGGATCACCCCTCCACTTT.

This clone appeared once. The chain couples TRBV7-8 to TRBJ2-3, with 11 bases lining up with TRBD2. V trimming: 2 bases; J trimming: 5 bases; junction bases outside the gene matches: 6. The CDR3 is made up of 16 amino acids. Per germline, CDR1 SGHVS and CDR2 FQNEAQ. The DNA of the CDR3 is TGTGCCAGCAGCTTACTAGCGGGGGGCCCCGAAGATACGCAGTATTTT. This translates into CASSLLAGGPEDTQYF. Together with reference TRBV7-8 and TRBJ2-3, the CDR3 gives the full variable domain: GAGVSQSPRYKVAKRGQDVALRCDPISGHVSLFWYQQALGQGPEFLTYFQNEAQLDKSGLPSDRFFAERPEGSVSTLKIQRTQQEDSAVYLCASSLLAGGPEDTQYFGPGTRLTVL.

The V gene is TRBV15, the J gene TRBJ1-2; 10 bases align to TRBD1. The V segment lost 3 bases and the J segment 5 bases; nucleotides outside the gene matches: 3. CDR3 length: 14 amino acids. Germline V gene data show CDR1 as LNHNV and CDR2 as YYDKDF (reference sequence). Written as DNA, the CDR3 is TGTGCCACCAGCAGCCCGGACAGGGGGTATGGCTACACCTTC. It codes for CATSSPDRGYGYTF.

V gene TRBV27 combines with J gene TRBJ1-2, with no clear D. Germline values: CDR1 MNHEY, CDR2 SMNVEV (reference sequence). The CDR3 consists of 14 residues. Trimming removed 5 bases from V and 0 bases from J, with 10 bases in between. Here the CDR3 DNA reads TGTGCCAGCAGTGTACACAGTACTAACTATGGCTACACCTTC. Its protein product is CASSVHSTNYGYTF.

The genes are TRBV7-2 and TRBJ2-6, with 9 positions matching TRBD1. The J segment lost 4 bases and the V segment lost 0 bases, leaving 7 bases of the junction unmatched. Germline assignment: CDR1 SGHTA and CDR2 FQGNSA. The CDR3 has 18 amino acids. The CDR3 nucleotides read TGTGCCAGCAGCTTAGCGGCACAGGGGGCGGGAGGGGCCAACGTCCTGACTTTC. This codes for CASSLAAQGAGGANVLTF.

This clone was seen a few times. The J gene is TRBJ2-3, the V gene TRBV7-9; no clear D gene. Trimming cost V 1 base and J 4 bases, with 3 bases left between them. The CDR3 length is 12 residues. CDR1 is SEHNR, CDR2 FQNEAQ, per germline (reference sequence). The CDR3 DNA is TGTGCCAGCAGCTTAGAACCAGATACGCAGTATTTT. Its translation: CASSLEPDTQYF. Using reference TRBV7-9 and TRBJ2-3 for the parts outside the CDR3, the full variable domain is DTGVSQNPRHKITKRGQNVTFRCDPISEHNRLYWYRQTLGQGPEFLTYFQNEAQLEKSRLLSDRFSAERPKGSFSTLEIQRTEQGDSAMYLCASSLEPDTQYFGPGTRLTVL.

This clone has more than one count but fewer than ten. This chain uses TRBV4-1 with TRBJ1-5; D remains ambiguous. Trimming stripped 1 base from V and 0 bases from J, with 7 bases between. This CDR3 has 15 residues. Germline V lookup: CDR1 MGHRA, CDR2 YSYEKL. CDR3 sequence (DNA): TGCGCCAGCAGCCAAGGACGGTATAGCAATCAGCCCCAGCATTTT. Translation: CASSQGRYSNQPQHF.

The V call is TRBV25-1, the J call TRBJ2-3; a weak D match, TRBD2 (6 bases). CDR3 size: 15 residues. V dropped 1 base and J dropped 8 bases, with 16 bases sitting between them. Germline V CDR1 and CDR2: MGHDK, SYGVNS. The CDR3 sequence is CASSEFRDSGRTQYF. DNA of the CDR3: TGTGCCAGCAGTGAATTCCGGGACTCAGGTCGTACGCAGTATTTT.

Notes on this clone: This may be a read error: a much more frequent sequence differs by one nucleotide. The chain recombines TRBV27 with TRBJ2-1; TRBD1 agrees at 10 bases. Germline V gene data show CDR1 as MNHEY and CDR2 as SMNVEV (reference sequence). The V segment lost 5 bases and the J segment 3 bases; nucleotides outside the gene matches: 1. The CDR3 is 14 residues long. The CDR3 reads CASSRDRGYNEQFF. CDR3 bases: TGTGCCAGCAGTCGGGACAGGGGCTACAATGAGCAGTTCTTC.

This clone was counted once. Compared with germline, one end of the junction differs, possibly owing to a read error. The V gene is TRBV27, the J gene TRBJ2-5; 9 bases are shared with TRBD1. This CDR3 has 15 residues. CDR1 and CDR2 from the germline V gene are MNHEY and SMNVEV (reference sequence). CDR3 amino acids: CASSLDRGWQESQYF. For the CDR3, the DNA is TGTGCCAGCAGCCTGGACAGGGGATGGCAAGAGTCCCAGTACTTC.

The chain links TRBV29-1 to TRBJ1-1, with 10 bases that match TRBD1. Per germline, CDR1 SQVTM and CDR2 ANQGSEA. This CDR3 is built from 14 residues. V shed 3 bases and J 6 bases; nucleotides not matched to a gene: 7. The CDR3 region is CSVEDGGQGPEAFF. In DNA form, the CDR3 reads TGCAGCGTTGAGGATGGGGGACAGGGGCCTGAAGCTTTCTTT.

The count of this clone is one. The V and J genes are TRBV27 and TRBJ2-3; D gene uncertain. The CDR3 sequence is 13 residues long. Trimming pared 1 base from V and 6 bases from J, leaving 8 bases between. Germline assignment: CDR1 MNHEY and CDR2 SMNVEV (reference sequence). The CDR3 DNA sequence: TGTGCCAGCAGTTTATGGATGGGGGATACGCAGTATTTT. Residues: CASSLWMGDTQYF.

The J gene is TRBJ2-2, the V gene TRBV4-2; D gene uncertain. The ends were cut back, 0 bases at V and 5 bases at J, with 7 bases in the middle. This CDR3 spans 14 amino acids. CDR1 is LGHNA and CDR2 is YNFKEQ in the germline V gene. The CDR3 protein is CASSQESETGELFF. DNA for the CDR3: TGTGCCAGCAGCCAAGAGTCGGAGACCGGGGAGCTGTTTTTT.

Concerning this clone itself: The junction differs from germline at one of its ends, possibly a read error. The chain combines TRBV5-6 with TRBJ2-7; 9 bases are shared with TRBD1. CDR1 is SGHDT and CDR2 is YYEEEE in the germline V gene. CDR3 length: 12 residues. Here the CDR3 reads CASSLGTGTGLF. In DNA form, the CDR3 reads TGTGCCAGCAGCTTGGGAACTGGGACAGGGTTGTTC.

The rearrangement uses TRBV4-3 and TRBJ2-3; 7 positions agree with TRBD2. The ends lost 1 base at V and 1 base at J; junction bases unmatched: 2. This CDR3 spans 15 amino acids. In germline, CDR1 is LGHNA, CDR2 YSLEER. CDR3 loop: CASSQVTSGTDTQYF. DNA for the CDR3: TGCGCCAGCAGCCAAGTCACTAGCGGCACAGATACGCAGTATTTT.

The gene calls are TRBV27 and TRBJ2-3; D not certain. With 2 bases removed from V and 2 bases from J, the gap between germline ends came to 8 bases. This CDR3 spans 14 amino acids. Germline assignment: CDR1 MNHEY and CDR2 SMNVEV (reference sequence). CDR3 sequence reads: CASSLGVATDTQYF. The CDR3 DNA follows: TGTGCCAGCAGTTTAGGTGTAGCCACAGATACGCAGTATTTT.

This chain connects TRBV30 to TRBJ1-5, with D perhaps TRBD1 (6 bases). CDR3 length equals 15 residues. From germline, CDR1 is GTSNPN and CDR2 SVGIG (reference sequence). V was pared by 0 bases and J by 3 bases, with 12 bases between. CDR3 amino acids: CAWSVPDSLNQPQHF. Written as DNA, the CDR3 is TGTGCCTGGAGTGTACCGGACAGCCTCAATCAGCCCCAGCATTTT.

This clone was detected only a few times. The chain couples TRBV30 to TRBJ1-5; D gene unclear. Germline-derived CDR1 and CDR2 are GTSNPN and SVGIG (reference sequence). Trimming pared 4 bases from V and 3 bases from J, leaving 10 bases between. The CDR3 has 13 amino acids. The CDR3 protein is CAWTDTSNQPQHF. The CDR3 DNA reads as TGTGCCTGGACCGACACCTCCAATCAGCCCCAGCATTTT.

This clone was seen more than once but under ten times. The V and J genes are TRBV29-1 and TRBJ2-5; 9 positions agree with TRBD2. The V segment lost 0 bases and the J segment 3 bases; nucleotides outside the gene matches: 8. Germline V lookup: CDR1 SQVTM, CDR2 ANQGSEA. There are 16 residues in the CDR3. The CDR3 region is CSVEDWRGGEEETQYF. CDR3 DNA: TGCAGCGTTGAAGATTGGCGGGGGGGTGAGGAAGAGACCCAGTACTTC.